This T cell receptor beta chain was recorded in a study of T cell changes during pregnancy in multiple sclerosis. Germline values: CDR1 PRHDT, CDR2 FYEKMQ (reference sequence). The CDR3 has 15 residues. J lost 3 bases, V lost 5 bases, and 8 bases had no gene match. The repertoire was sequenced with immunoSEQ multiplex PCR; TCRdb's copy has only in-frame clones and lacks some. The sample lists fewer than 50,000 clones; around 90% were seen once. This TCR derives from a female donor with multiple sclerosis, enrolled in a pregnancy study. J is TRBJ2-7 and V is TRBV13; 9 bases agree with TRBD1. This specimen consisted of CD8+ T cells from peripheral blood mononuclear cells, obtained in the third trimester of pregnancy. The CDR3 reads CASSPTGQGIYEQYF. In nucleotides, the CDR3 is TGTGCCAGCAGCCCCACGGGACAGGGTATCTACGAGCAGTACTTC.